One and the same sample provided the 15 T cell receptor beta chains below, sequenced in a study of CD8 T cells in ankylosing spondylitis. The antigens of these receptors remain unknown. Study-wide results and caveats: Ankylosing spondylitis blood seemed to carry a telltale TCR beta motif made of several highly homologous variants.

TCRdb used MiXCR to reprocess the 5' RACE reads, holding one entry per CDR3 protein. Of fewer than 400,000 distinct CDR3 sequences listed, around 20% were seen once; the top ten hold about 16%. Input material: blood, either unsorted or a sorted T cell fraction (not recorded which). The receptors were gathered from a male donor with ankylosing spondylitis.

There are many counts of this clonotype. This chain links TRBV29-1 with TRBJ2-1; 12 nucleotides line up with TRBD2. The CDR3 is made up of 14 amino acids. Germline-derived CDR1 and CDR2 are SQVTM and ANQGSEA. V was clipped by 7 bases and J by 7 bases; unmatched bases: 8. CDR3 protein: CSGRLAGVVNEQFF. CDR3 sequence (DNA): TGCAGCGGCCGACTAGCGGGAGTTGTTAATGAGCAGTTCTTC.

This clonotype occurred a few times. This rearrangement joins TRBV28 to TRBJ2-1; TRBD2 matches 7 bases. The germline V gene has CDR1 MDHEN and CDR2 SYDVKM. This CDR3 contains 13 residues. J lost 8 bases, V lost 6 bases, and 7 bases had no gene match. The CDR3 DNA follows: TGTGCCAGCAGGACGGGAGGAACGGATGAGCAGTTCTTC. This encodes CASRTGGTDEQFF.

The gene calls are TRBV4-3 and TRBJ2-1, with D unresolved. The V gene lost 1 base and the J gene lost 11 bases, with 15 bases spanning the gap. Looked up from germline, CDR1 is LGHNA and CDR2 is YSLEER. The CDR3 consists of 14 residues. CDR3 region: CASSQAAYREKQFF. CDR3 nucleotides: TGCGCCAGCAGCCAAGCCGCTTATAGAGAAAAGCAGTTCTTC.

This clonotype showed up just a few times. The gene calls are TRBV30 and TRBJ1-1, with D unclear. In germline, CDR1 is GTSNPN, CDR2 SVGIG (reference sequence). Trimming cost V 4 bases and J 2 bases, with 5 bases left between them. This CDR3 is built from 11 residues. The CDR3 here is CAWNGNTEAFF. DNA of the CDR3: TGTGCCTGGAATGGTAACACTGAAGCTTTCTTT.

The table lists this clonotype with a few counts. V gene TRBV4-1 combines with J gene TRBJ2-1; the match to TRBD2 covers 11 bases. J gave up 4 bases and V 3 bases, and 8 bases lay outside the gene matches. Germline CDR1 MGHRA, CDR2 YSYEKL. CDR3 length: 17 residues. CDR3 DNA: TGCGCCAGCAGCCATAAGGGACTAGCGGCAATTTACAATGAGCAGTTCTTC. It translates to CASSHKGLAAIYNEQFF.

This rearrangement joins TRBV18 to TRBJ1-5; D not certain. V lost 2 bases, J lost 7 bases, and 18 bases lay in between. The CDR3 is 16 residues long. Germline CDR1 is KGHSH and CDR2 is LQKENI. The CDR3 sequence is CASSPSGPRTGQPQHF. CDR3 bases: TGTGCCAGCTCACCAAGTGGGCCGAGGACGGGGCAGCCCCAGCATTTT.

The CDR3 protein is CSASQWSPGELFF. CDR3 DNA: TGCAGTGCTAGCCAATGGAGCCCCGGGGAGCTGTTTTTT. The chain has TRBV20-1 and TRBJ2-2; D unresolved. CDR1 and CDR2 (germline): DFQATT, SNEGSKA (reference sequence). There are 13 residues in the CDR3. Trimming took off 3 bases at V and 6 bases at J, with 11 bases between the two ends.

There are a few counts of this clonotype. This chain uses TRBV28 with TRBJ2-3, with TRBD1 as a possible D gene (7 bases). In germline, CDR1 is MDHEN, CDR2 SYDVKM. Trimming took off 2 bases at V and 3 bases at J, with 9 bases between the two ends. The CDR3 contains 14 residues. In DNA, the CDR3 is TGTGCCAGCAGTTTAGCGGGACAGACAGATACGCAGTATTTT. It translates to CASSLAGQTDTQYF. Looking up the rest from reference TRBV28 and TRBJ2-3 gives the full variable domain: DVKVTQSSRYLVKRTGEKVFLECVQDMDHENMFWYRQDPGLGLRLIYFSYDVKMKEKGDIPEGYSVSREKKERFSLILESASTNQTSMYLCASSLAGQTDTQYFGPGTRLTVL.

This clonotype was seen only a few times. CDR3 protein: CASTSRHGGAFF. The CDR3 bases are TGTGCCAGCACTTCAAGACACGGTGGGGCTTTCTTT. J is TRBJ1-1 and V is TRBV25-1; no firm D call. This CDR3 has 12 amino acids. Germline values: CDR1 MGHDK, CDR2 SYGVNS. Trimming took off 7 bases at V and 11 bases at J, with 17 bases between the two ends. The complete variable domain, with remaining parts taken from reference TRBV25-1 and TRBJ1-1, reads EADIYQTPRYLVIGTGKKITLECSQTMGHDKMYWYQQDPGMELHLIHYSYGVNSTEKGDLSSESTVSRIRTEHFPLTLESARPSHTSQYLCASTSRHGGAFFGQGTRLTVV.

At least ten counts were recorded for this clonotype. The CDR3 protein is CASSSHGEETQYF. CDR3 in DNA: TGTGCCAGCAGCTCTCACGGGGAAGAGACCCAGTACTTC. The rearrangement links TRBV9 to TRBJ2-5; tentative D call: TRBD2 (5 bases). CDR3 length: 13 residues. Trimming pared 4 bases from V and 3 bases from J, leaving 10 bases between. From germline, CDR1 is SGDLS and CDR2 YYNGEE.

In its sample, this clonotype was seen a few times. The chain joins TRBV3-1 to TRBJ2-1; D call uncertain. The CDR3 spans 15 residues. Trimming removed 4 bases from V and 9 bases from J, with 19 bases in between. Germline-derived CDR1 and CDR2 are LGHDT and YNNKEL (reference sequence). The CDR3 region is CASSPGSGGDGEQFF. Written as DNA, the CDR3 is TGTGCCAGCAGCCCGGGCAGTGGTGGGGATGGTGAGCAGTTCTTC.

This clonotype was picked up a small number of times. This chain uses TRBV28 with TRBJ2-4; 7 bases fit TRBD2. This CDR3 is 12 amino acids long. The ends lost 7 bases at V and 6 bases at J; junction bases unmatched: 3. Germline V gene data show CDR1 as MDHEN and CDR2 as SYDVKM. The CDR3 sequence: CASMGGGNIQYF. The CDR3 nucleotides read TGTGCCAGCATGGGGGGGGGAAACATTCAGTACTTC.

The chain links TRBV29-1 to TRBJ2-7; tentative D call: TRBD1 (5 bases). CDR3 length: 14 amino acids. Trimming took 7 bases from V and 3 from J, leaving 19 bases between them. Germline V gene sequence: CDR1 SQVTM, CDR2 ANQGSEA. The CDR3 spells CSAARKVDSYEQYF. CDR3 coding DNA: TGCAGCGCCGCCCGAAAGGTTGACAGCTACGAGCAGTACTTC.

CDR3 loop: CSARDASSGANVLTF. The CDR3, as DNA: TGCAGTGCTAGAGATGCTTCCTCTGGGGCCAACGTCCTGACTTTC. V usage is TRBV20-1 and J usage is TRBJ2-6; D is unresolved. Germline CDR1 is DFQATT and CDR2 is SNEGSKA (reference sequence). V shed 0 bases and J shed 0 bases, with 6 bases lying between them. CDR3 length equals 15 residues.

The CDR3 sequence is CAISEPGLAADSVGELFF. CDR3 coding DNA: TGTGCCATCAGTGAACCGGGACTAGCGGCCGATTCAGTCGGGGAGCTGTTTTTT. The chain employs TRBV10-3 and TRBJ2-2; 11 bases line up with TRBD2. The CDR3 runs 18 residues. CDR1 and CDR2 (germline): ENHRY, SYGVKD. The V segment lost 3 bases and the J segment 7 bases; nucleotides outside the gene matches: 13.